The entry below describes one T cell receptor (beta chain). Time point: patch test 1, 2 weeks after DPC sensitization. Treatment: therapeutic diphenylcyclopropenone sensitization with weekly scalp DPC. This specimen belongs to a study of human T cells and chemical hapten exposure. Study background: 2% DPC was applied to around 2 cm by around 2 cm of upper inner arm skin for sensitization.

CDR1 MGHDK and CDR2 SYGVNS come from the germline V gene. CDR3 length equals 16 residues. J gave up 4 bases and V 6 bases, and 9 bases lay outside the gene matches. TCRdb re-called the RACE reads through MiXCR, storing one row per CDR3 protein. Counted here are approximately 90,000 distinct CDR3 sequences, more than 9% occurring once; the ten biggest clones make up less than 2.5%. The rearrangement joins TRBV25-1 to TRBJ2-1; 10 nucleotides match TRBD1. This material consisted of whole blood, taken in connection with sensitization to the hapten diphenylcyclopropenone (DPC). The clonotype was recovered from a man aged 35-49 years with alopecia areata. Some clones in this sample may be carry-over from other donors' samples. The CDR3 DNA reads as TGTGCCAGCAGGGACTTGGGACAGGGGCGGTACAATGAGCAGTTCTTC. This codes for CASRDLGQGRYNEQFF.